This T cell receptor beta chain was observed in a study of blood T cell repertoires in COVID-19. CDR1 and CDR2 from the germline V gene are SNHLY and FYNNEI. V shed 8 bases and J 4 bases; nucleotides not matched to a gene: 6. The CDR3 runs 14 residues. In the source study's methods: For nucleated cells, counts were estimated from reference gene primer amplification. Produced via immunoSEQ multiplex PCR; TCRdb's table is partial and in-frame only. That table gives V, J and clone size, and the DNA gave D and trimming. Of 110,000 to 150,000 clones in the sample, around 89% were seen once. This clone was seen only once.

The J gene is TRBJ2-5, the V gene TRBV2; TRBD2 agrees at 11 bases. This sequence was found in a man aged 60 to 75 with active or convalescent COVID-19. What was sequenced was peripheral blood. The CDR3 DNA sequence: TGTGCCAGCTTCCCCGGGACTAGCGGAGAGACCCAGTACTTC. Its protein is CASFPGTSGETQYF.